This T cell receptor (beta chain) was recorded in a study of T-cell memory formation after mild COVID-19. This clonotype has more than one count but fewer than ten. Trimming removed 8 bases from V and 9 bases from J, with 17 bases in between. The germline CDR1 and CDR2 sequences are MNHEY and SVGEGT. This CDR3 has 12 amino acids. TCRdb re-called the 5' RACE reads through MiXCR, storing one row per CDR3 protein. The data show 70,000 to 95,000 distinct CDR3 sequences, around 13% seen once. The TCR sequence derives from a young man who had mild COVID-19 (a few samples of this study predate the infection). Cell type and time point are not known. J is TRBJ2-7 and V is TRBV6-2 or TRBV6-3; D is unresolved. Sequenced input: PBMCs or a T cell subset sorted from them (not recorded which). CDR3 region: CASGLGPIAQYV. The CDR3 region has the DNA TGTGCCAGCGGGCTAGGCCCGATCGCGCAGTACGTC.